This T cell receptor (beta chain) was sequenced in a study of T-cell memory formation after mild COVID-19. Overall study: For the most part, TCR clusters were specific to one donor.

On this clonotype: Its target is unknown.

TCRdb reprocessed the 5' RACE reads with MiXCR, giving one entry per CDR3 protein. This table has about 450,000 distinct CDR3 sequences, less than 25% appearing once. Germline values: CDR1 KGHDR, CDR2 SFDVKD. Trimming at V came to 6 bases and at J to 0 bases, leaving 7 bases not matched to a gene. The CDR3 has 16 residues. Study results and limitations: Still unconfirmed is whether the second-wave clones peaking on day 37 recognized SARS-CoV-2. Clones shrinking between day 15 and 85 showed a balanced CD4/CD8 split, and those that grew later tilted toward CD4+.

This sequence was found in an adult woman who had mild COVID-19 (a few samples of this study predate the infection). Cell type and time point are not known. The sample taken for sequencing was PBMCs or a T cell subset sorted from them (not recorded which). The chain links TRBV24-1 to TRBJ2-1; 7 bases match TRBD2. Here the CDR3 reads CATSSPTSSSYNEQFF. DNA of the CDR3: TGTGCCACCAGTTCCCCGACTAGCAGCTCCTACAATGAGCAGTTCTTC.